The present entry profiles one TCR beta chain with its context. Its antigen is still unknown. Sequenced by immunoSEQ multiplex PCR; TCRdb stores in-frame clones only, minus some. This table holds hundreds of thousands of clones, roughly 90% found once. The V and J ends lost 6 bases and 4 bases, in that order; junction bases with no gene match: 8. Germline V gene lookup returns CDR1 SQVTM and CDR2 ANQGSEA. This CDR3 is 15 amino acids long. The donors were part of the 120-subject validation cohort, which stood apart from the 666-subject first cohort. The sample belongs to a study of cytomegalovirus exposure and HLA in healthy donors. Study background: A subsequent analysis stated that the 90 to 150 validation repertoires were run on the same platform as the approximately 700 first-cohort repertoires. Study results and caveats: The classifier reportedly diagnosed cytomegalovirus status with high sensitivity and specificity. TCR clusters originating in the first cohort tended to co-occur in the 100 to 150 validation repertoires, according to a later analysis.

The specimen sequenced was PBMCs. The clonotype comes from a woman under 30 in good health and CMV-seronegative. The rearrangement links TRBV29-1 to TRBJ2-3; 12 bases map to TRBD1. The CDR3 DNA reads as TGCAGCGTGGCCGGGACAGGGGGCTTGGCAGATACGCAGTATTTT. Its translation is CSVAGTGGLADTQYF.